The rows below give T cell receptor beta chains drawn from one sample of a study of blood T cell repertoires in COVID-19. The protocol was immunoSEQ multiplex PCR, while the TCRdb copy is restricted to in-frame clones and leaves out a portion. The sample holds tens of thousands of clones, around 75% seen once. Sequenced: peripheral blood. The receptor source for this set is a woman of 80 years or more with active or convalescent COVID-19. The CDR3 runs from the conserved cysteine through the conserved F or W. The D gene is left open where the match is weak. The size field is filled for only some rows; it gives once, few, many or a size class.

v_gene: TRBV5-1; abundance: -; j_gene: TRBJ2-2; d_gene: TRBD2; CDR3nt: TGCGCCAGCAGCCCTACTCTAGCGGGGACCGGGGAGCTGTTTTTT; CDR3aa: CASSPTLAGTGELFF
v_gene: TRBV6-6; abundance: -; j_gene: TRBJ1-1; d_gene: TRBD1; CDR3nt: TGTGCCACAGGACTCCGGGACAGGATGAACACTGAAGCTTTCTTT; CDR3aa: CATGLRDRMNTEAFF
v_gene: TRBV4-2; abundance: -; j_gene: TRBJ2-7; d_gene: TRBD2; CDR3nt: TGTGCCAGCAGCCAGGGGACTAGCGATACCTACGAGCAGTACTTC; CDR3aa: CASSQGTSDTYEQYF
v_gene: TRBV7-6; abundance: -; j_gene: TRBJ1-1; d_gene: -; CDR3nt: TGTGCCAGCAGCCCCCAGGAAGACACTGAAGCTTTCTTT; CDR3aa: CASSPQEDTEAFF
v_gene: TRBV28; abundance: once; j_gene: TRBJ2-7; d_gene: TRBD2; CDR3nt: TGTGCCAGCAGGACCACTAGCGGATCAAACTACGAGCAGTACTTC; CDR3aa: CASRTTSGSNYEQYF
v_gene: TRBV2; abundance: -; j_gene: TRBJ1-5; d_gene: -; CDR3nt: TGTGCCAGCAGGCCCCCAGGTCAGCCCCAGCATTTT; CDR3aa: CASRPPGQPQHF
v_gene: TRBV5-4; abundance: -; j_gene: TRBJ2-3; d_gene: TRBD2; CDR3nt: TGTGCCAGCAGCTTGCTGACTAGCTCGGGCACAGATACGCAGTATTTT; CDR3aa: CASSLLTSSGTDTQYF
v_gene: TRBV5-1; abundance: -; j_gene: TRBJ2-3; d_gene: -; CDR3nt: TGCGCCAGCAGCTTCGGGGCAGGGGGCACAGATACGCAGTATTTT; CDR3aa: CASSFGAGGTDTQYF
v_gene: TRBV18; abundance: -; j_gene: TRBJ2-1; d_gene: TRBD2; CDR3nt: TGTGCCAGCTCACCCGCAGGTGGCGGGGGATACAATGAGCAGTTCTTC; CDR3aa: CASSPAGGGGYNEQFF
v_gene: TRBV6-5; abundance: -; j_gene: TRBJ1-2; d_gene: -; CDR3nt: TGTGCCAGCAGCGATCCGGGACTTTCCTATGGCTACACCTTC; CDR3aa: CASSDPGLSYGYTF
v_gene: TRBV7-9; abundance: -; j_gene: TRBJ1-3; d_gene: -; CDR3nt: TGTGCCAGCCGGGATGAATATGGAAACACCATATATTTT; CDR3aa: CASRDEYGNTIYF
v_gene: TRBV5-8; abundance: few; j_gene: TRBJ1-6; d_gene: -; CDR3nt: TGTGCCAGCAGCTTGAGGGGAGGGGCCGCATTTAATTCACCCCTCCACTTT; CDR3aa: CASSLRGGAAFNSPLHF
v_gene: TRBV19; abundance: -; j_gene: TRBJ2-2; d_gene: -; CDR3nt: TGTGCCAGTACAGGGGTCGGCACCGGGGAGCTGTTTTTT; CDR3aa: CASTGVGTGELFF
v_gene: TRBV30; abundance: -; j_gene: TRBJ2-7; d_gene: -; CDR3nt: TGTGCCTGGAGTGTAGGGGGTAGCTCCTACGAGCAGTACTTC; CDR3aa: CAWSVGGSSYEQYF
v_gene: TRBV7-6; abundance: -; j_gene: TRBJ2-7; d_gene: TRBD1; CDR3nt: TGTGCCAGCAGCCCCAGATCAGGACAGGGGAGCTCCTACGAGCAGTACTTC; CDR3aa: CASSPRSGQGSSYEQYF
v_gene: TRBV7-9; abundance: -; j_gene: TRBJ2-7; d_gene: TRBD2; CDR3nt: TGTGCCAGCAGCTCTAATCCGGGACTAGCGGGAACTAACTCCTACGAGCAGTACTTC; CDR3aa: CASSSNPGLAGTNSYEQYF
v_gene: TRBV6-5; abundance: -; j_gene: TRBJ1-3; d_gene: TRBD1; CDR3nt: TGTGCCAGCAGTATAGACAGGGGCTCTGGAAACACCATATATTTT; CDR3aa: CASSIDRGSGNTIYF
v_gene: TRBV3-1/TRBV3-2; abundance: -; j_gene: TRBJ2-3; d_gene: TRBD2; CDR3nt: TGTGCCAGCAGGCGCCCCTTAGCGGGGGGGATGGATACGCAGTATTTT; CDR3aa: CASRRPLAGGMDTQYF
v_gene: TRBV30; abundance: -; j_gene: TRBJ2-7; d_gene: -; CDR3nt: TGTGCCTGGTCCCCGGGGGTGTACGAGCAGTACTTC; CDR3aa: CAWSPGVYEQYF
v_gene: TRBV4-1; abundance: many; j_gene: TRBJ2-3; d_gene: TRBD2; CDR3nt: TGCGCCAGCAGCCCGCCTCCTGCGGGAAGCGGGAGTGCAGATACGCAGTATTTT; CDR3aa: CASSPPPAGSGSADTQYF
v_gene: TRBV29-1; abundance: -; j_gene: TRBJ1-1; d_gene: TRBD1; CDR3nt: TGCAGCGCGTGTACAGGGGGGGACACTGAAGCTTTCTTT; CDR3aa: CSACTGGDTEAFF
v_gene: TRBV2; abundance: -; j_gene: TRBJ1-6; d_gene: TRBD1; CDR3nt: TGTGCCAGCAGTGATGGGACAGGCGATTCACCCCTCCACTTT; CDR3aa: CASSDGTGDSPLHF
v_gene: TRBV5-1; abundance: once; j_gene: TRBJ2-4; d_gene: TRBD2; CDR3nt: TGCGCCAGCAGCTTGGGGACTAGCGGGAGGGCCCGGGAAAACATTCAGTACTTC; CDR3aa: CASSLGTSGRARENIQYF
v_gene: TRBV4-2; abundance: few; j_gene: TRBJ2-4; d_gene: TRBD2; CDR3nt: TGTGCCAGCAGCCAAGGGGGATTAGCGGGCCCAGCCAAAAACATTCAGTACTTC; CDR3aa: CASSQGGLAGPAKNIQYF
v_gene: TRBV5-1; abundance: once; j_gene: TRBJ2-3; d_gene: -; CDR3nt: TGCGCCAGCAGCTTCCCAACGGCGAGGGCTACAGATACGCAGTATTTT; CDR3aa: CASSFPTARATDTQYF
v_gene: TRBV4-3; abundance: -; j_gene: TRBJ2-4; d_gene: TRBD2; CDR3nt: TGCGCCAGCAGCCAATACCCGGCCGCGGGGGGGATAATAAACATTCAGTACTTC; CDR3aa: CASSQYPAAGGIINIQYF
v_gene: TRBV6-5; abundance: -; j_gene: TRBJ1-1; d_gene: TRBD1; CDR3nt: TGTGCCAGCAGCATAGGGACAGGTGAAGCTTTCTTT; CDR3aa: CASSIGTGEAFF
v_gene: TRBV24-1; abundance: -; j_gene: TRBJ2-1; d_gene: TRBD2; CDR3nt: TGTGCCACCAGTGATCCTTTCGCGGGAGTTGGATACAATGAGCAGTTCTTC; CDR3aa: CATSDPFAGVGYNEQFF
v_gene: TRBV5-4; abundance: -; j_gene: TRBJ2-7; d_gene: TRBD2; CDR3nt: TGTGCCAGCAGCTTGGGCGGGGGAGTCTCCTACGAGCAGTACTTC; CDR3aa: CASSLGGGVSYEQYF
v_gene: TRBV6-2/TRBV6-3; abundance: once; j_gene: TRBJ2-1; d_gene: TRBD2; CDR3nt: TGTGCCAGCAGTTATCCCACTAGCGGGAGGGCCCATTCCTACAATGAGCAGTTCTTC; CDR3aa: CASSYPTSGRAHSYNEQFF
v_gene: TRBV19; abundance: few; j_gene: TRBJ1-5; d_gene: TRBD1; CDR3nt: TGTGCCAGTAGCCGCGGGACAGGGGATCCTGGGGTGAGACAGCCCCAGCATTTT; CDR3aa: CASSRGTGDPGVRQPQHF
v_gene: TRBV28; abundance: -; j_gene: TRBJ1-2; d_gene: -; CDR3nt: TGTGCCAGCAGCCAACAAGCCCCGGGGAACTATGGCTACACCTTC; CDR3aa: CASSQQAPGNYGYTF
v_gene: TRBV7-2; abundance: -; j_gene: TRBJ2-7; d_gene: -; CDR3nt: TGTGCCAGCAGCTTAAGCAGGGGCGGTTACGAGCAGTACTTC; CDR3aa: CASSLSRGGYEQYF
v_gene: TRBV2; abundance: -; j_gene: TRBJ2-1; d_gene: -; CDR3nt: TGTGCCAGCAGTGAAGGACTAGTCCTGCAGTTCTTC; CDR3aa: CASSEGLVLQFF
v_gene: TRBV6-2/TRBV6-3; abundance: -; j_gene: TRBJ1-2; d_gene: TRBD1; CDR3nt: TGTGCCAGCAGTTCCGTCCCAATGACAGGGCGCGGCTACACCTTC; CDR3aa: CASSSVPMTGRGYTF
v_gene: TRBV24-1; abundance: -; j_gene: TRBJ1-5; d_gene: -; CDR3nt: TGTGCCACCAGTGATAGGGGGAGCAATCAGCCCCAGCATTTT; CDR3aa: CATSDRGSNQPQHF
v_gene: TRBV5-5; abundance: -; j_gene: TRBJ1-2; d_gene: -; CDR3nt: TGTGCCAGCAGTTATAGGCTAGAACCGGGCTATGGCTACACCTTC; CDR3aa: CASSYRLEPGYGYTF
v_gene: TRBV9; abundance: -; j_gene: TRBJ2-5; d_gene: -; CDR3nt: TGTGCCAGCAGCCTGGACAGCGGGCGGGGGGAGACCCAGTACTTC; CDR3aa: CASSLDSGRGETQYF
v_gene: TRBV18; abundance: -; j_gene: TRBJ1-6; d_gene: TRBD1; CDR3nt: TGTGCCAGCTCTCCCGGGGGACAGGGGGCCTCACCCCTCCACTTT; CDR3aa: CASSPGGQGASPLHF
v_gene: TRBV15; abundance: -; j_gene: TRBJ1-5; d_gene: -; CDR3nt: TGTGCCACCAGCAGAGGTAATAGCAATCAGCCCCAGCATTTT; CDR3aa: CATSRGNSNQPQHF
v_gene: TRBV27; abundance: -; j_gene: TRBJ1-6; d_gene: -; CDR3nt: TGTGCCAGCAGTTTGGGCAGGGTCGGGTCACCCCTCCACTTT; CDR3aa: CASSLGRVGSPLHF
v_gene: TRBV10-3; abundance: -; j_gene: TRBJ1-1; d_gene: -; CDR3nt: TGTGCCATCAGTGAAAGGGGAGGGGGGTTCCGAACTGAAGCTTTCTTT; CDR3aa: CAISERGGGFRTEAFF
v_gene: TRBV20-1; abundance: -; j_gene: TRBJ1-1; d_gene: TRBD1; CDR3nt: TGCAGTGCACCCCCAGGGGGCGAAGCTTTCTTT; CDR3aa: CSAPPGGEAFF
v_gene: TRBV30; abundance: -; j_gene: TRBJ2-1; d_gene: TRBD2; CDR3nt: TGTGCCTGGAGTGAGGGGCGGGAGTCTGGGAGGTTCTTC; CDR3aa: CAWSEGRESGRFF
v_gene: TRBV18; abundance: -; j_gene: TRBJ2-1; d_gene: -; CDR3nt: TGTGCCAGCTCACCTGCGGTTCTTACGGAGCAGTTCTTC; CDR3aa: CASSPAVLTEQFF
v_gene: TRBV10-3; abundance: -; j_gene: TRBJ2-1; d_gene: -; CDR3nt: TGTGCCATCAGTGAGTATGGGGGCGCGCAGTTCTTC; CDR3aa: CAISEYGGAQFF
v_gene: TRBV7-2; abundance: -; j_gene: TRBJ2-1; d_gene: -; CDR3nt: TGTGCCAGCAGCTTAGCGTGGACTACTAATGAGCAGTTCTTC; CDR3aa: CASSLAWTTNEQFF
v_gene: TRBV7-8; abundance: -; j_gene: TRBJ2-7; d_gene: -; CDR3nt: TGTGCCAGCAGCTCTAGGTGGGGACACCAAAGGTTGGCGGTCTCCTACGAGCAGTACTTC; CDR3aa: CASSSRWGHQRLAVSYEQYF
v_gene: TRBV11-3; abundance: -; j_gene: TRBJ1-1; d_gene: -; CDR3nt: TGTGCCAGCAGCCAGGAAGAGGGCAACACTGAAGCTTTCTTT; CDR3aa: CASSQEEGNTEAFF
v_gene: TRBV15; abundance: -; j_gene: TRBJ1-3; d_gene: TRBD1; CDR3nt: TGTGCCACCAGCTTACCCGGGACAGGTGGAAACACCATATATTTT; CDR3aa: CATSLPGTGGNTIYF